The 21 T cell receptor beta chains presented below share a single source sample, sequenced in a study of blood T cell repertoires in COVID-19. Clones were read by immunoSEQ multiplex PCR, and TCRdb kept only the in-frame ones, dropping some. The repertoire consists of about 160,000 clones, with roughly 80% occurring once and the leading ten covering 12% to 15%. The sample consisted of peripheral blood. Receptors originate from a young man with active or convalescent COVID-19.

The V and J genes are TRBV11-3 and TRBJ2-5, with D maybe TRBD1 (6 bases). The germline gives CDR1 SGHNT, CDR2 YENEEA. The V end was cut by 2 bases, the J end by 5 bases, with 12 bases between. There are 14 residues in the CDR3. Here the CDR3 DNA reads TGTGCCAGCAGCTTATCAGGGGTGGGGGAGACCCAGTACTTC. Translated: CASSLSGVGETQYF.

This clone was counted between two and nine times. The DNA for the CDR3 is TGTGCCAGCCAGGGAGGTTACGAGCAGTACTTC. Its translation is CASQGGYEQYF. J is TRBJ2-7 and V is TRBV2; D is perhaps TRBD2 (6 bases). The CDR3 runs 11 residues. Germline CDR1 reads SNHLY; CDR2 reads FYNNEI. V gave up 8 bases and J gave up 4 bases, with 9 bases separating them.

V gene TRBV2 combines with J gene TRBJ2-1, with TRBD2 matching over 8 bases. V shed 6 bases, J shed 5 bases, and the junction held 6 bases outside the gene matches. Germline V gives CDR1 SNHLY, CDR2 FYNNEI. The CDR3 totals 14 residues. As DNA, the CDR3 is TGTGCCAGCAGGATCGAGCGGGGGAACAATGAGCAGTTCTTC. It specifies CASRIERGNNEQFF.

V is TRBV15 and J is TRBJ1-6; possibly TRBD1 for D (5 bases). The V end lost 0 bases, the J end lost 5 bases, and 5 bases lay between the germline ends. The germline V gene has CDR1 LNHNV and CDR2 YYDKDF (reference sequence). The CDR3 sequence is 14 residues long. CDR3 DNA sequence: TGTGCCACCAGCAGAGAAGGGGATAATTCACCCCTCCACTTT. It yields the protein CATSREGDNSPLHF.

J is TRBJ1-4 and V is TRBV6-5; D remains unclear. Germline loops: CDR1 MNHEY, CDR2 SVGAGI. The CDR3 sequence is 15 residues long. V dropped 5 bases and J dropped 3 bases, with 13 bases sitting between them. CDR3 in DNA: TGTGCCAGCAGTCACAGAAAGCGGGCTAATGAAAAACTGTTTTTT. Protein sequence: CASSHRKRANEKLFF.

J is TRBJ2-1 and V is TRBV6-5; D may be TRBD2 (7 bases). Trimming pared 0 bases from V and 8 bases from J, leaving 17 bases between. The germline CDR1 and CDR2 sequences are MNHEY and SVGAGI. The CDR3 loop spans 16 amino acids. The CDR3 is CASSYSGGLEVDEQFF. The CDR3 bases are TGTGCCAGCAGTTACTCCGGGGGGCTAGAGGTCGATGAGCAGTTCTTC.

CDR3 DNA: TGTGCCAGCAGTGAGGGGACCGGGACAGGGTATTCACCCCTCCACTTT. Its protein is CASSEGTGTGYSPLHF. The V gene is TRBV6-1, the J gene TRBJ1-6; 9 bases align to TRBD1. V trimming: 3 bases; J trimming: 8 bases; junction bases outside the gene matches: 8. Germline V gives CDR1 MNHNS, CDR2 SASEGT. The CDR3 length is 16 residues.

The gene calls are TRBV7-8 and TRBJ1-1, with 7 bases matching TRBD1. Germline V CDR1 and CDR2: SGHVS, FQNEAQ. CDR3 length equals 15 residues. J gave up 1 base and V 4 bases, and 6 bases lay outside the gene matches. CDR3 sequence (DNA): TGTGCCAGCAGCTCGGGACAGCCGCGGAACACTGAAGCTTTCTTT. Translation: CASSSGQPRNTEAFF.

The genes are TRBV7-3 and TRBJ2-7; 7 nucleotides line up with TRBD2. V trimming: 5 bases; J trimming: 5 bases; junction bases outside the gene matches: 9. The germline CDR1 and CDR2 sequences are SGHTA and FQGTGA. This CDR3 has 14 residues. This chain's CDR3 is CASSPQAGDHEQYF. For the CDR3, the DNA is TGTGCCAGCAGCCCACAGGCGGGAGACCACGAGCAGTACTTC.

V and J are TRBV28 and TRBJ1-5; 7 bases match TRBD1. The CDR3 consists of 15 residues. CDR1 is MDHEN and CDR2 is SYDVKM in the germline V gene. Unmatched junction bases numbered 7, after V lost 4 bases and J lost 4 bases. The CDR3 reads CASSSHGQANQPQHF. CDR3 nucleotides: TGTGCCAGCAGTTCTCACGGACAGGCGAATCAGCCCCAGCATTTT.

The chain carries TRBV4-1 and TRBJ2-7, with TRBD2 matching over 9 bases. CDR3 size: 16 residues. Germline CDR1 reads MGHRA; CDR2 reads YSYEKL. V shed 0 bases and J 1 base; nucleotides not matched to a gene: 4. The CDR3 DNA is TGCGCCAGCAGCCAAGAGGGGCTAGCGGGGTCCTACGAGCAGTACTTC. It translates to CASSQEGLAGSYEQYF.

The rearrangement uses TRBV5-1 and TRBJ2-1; D is ambiguous. The CDR3 runs 12 residues. Between the trimmed V and J ends, which lost 3 bases and 9 bases, there was a span of 10 bases. The germline V gene has CDR1 SGHRS and CDR2 YFSETQ. CDR3 residues: CASSSGSSEQFF. The CDR3 bases are TGCGCCAGCAGCTCGGGTAGCAGTGAGCAGTTCTTC.

The chain recombines TRBV6-5 with TRBJ1-2, with TRBD1 matching 9 bases. Germline V gives CDR1 MNHEY, CDR2 SVGAGI. Unmatched junction bases numbered 9, after V lost 6 bases and J lost 7 bases. The CDR3 contains 14 residues. CDR3 sequence: CASSPGQGVSGYTF. The CDR3 DNA reads TGTGCCAGCAGCCCGGGACAGGGCGTTAGTGGCTACACCTTC.

This clone was counted a single time. CDR3 in DNA: TGTGCCAGCTCAGCGGCGGGACCTAGCACAGATACGCAGTATTTT. Amino acids: CASSAAGPSTDTQYF. The chain uses TRBV4-2 and TRBJ2-3, with a possible D match to TRBD2 (6 bases). Trimming cost V 8 bases and J 0 bases, with 15 bases left between them. Germline CDR1 and CDR2: LGHNA and YNFKEQ. The CDR3 is 15 amino acids.

This clone has only a few counts. In DNA form, the CDR3 reads TGTGCCTGGGGAGCGGGACAGGTCCCATACGAGCAGTACTTC. The encoded protein is CAWGAGQVPYEQYF. V gene TRBV30 combines with J gene TRBJ2-7; a weak D match, TRBD1 (8 bases). The CDR3 length is 14 residues. Deletions cut 5 bases from V and 4 bases from J, with 18 bases between. Per the germline V gene, CDR1 is GTSNPN and CDR2 is SVGIG (reference sequence).

This clone was detected once. The chain carries TRBV30 and TRBJ2-1; 13 nucleotides agree with TRBD2. J lost 7 bases, V lost 3 bases, and 9 bases had no gene match. Per germline, CDR1 GTSNPN and CDR2 SVGIG (reference sequence). The CDR3 is 16 amino acids. The chain's CDR3 is CAWSRTSGSRGNEQFF. CDR3 nucleotides: TGTGCCTGGAGCCGGACTAGCGGGAGCCGGGGAAATGAGCAGTTCTTC.

CDR3 amino acids: CASSLRGQGAYEQYF. In nucleotides, the CDR3 is TGTGCCAGCAGCTTAAGGGGACAGGGAGCATACGAGCAGTACTTC. This chain connects TRBV11-3 to TRBJ2-7, with 9 bases lining up with TRBD1. Germline CDR1 and CDR2: SGHNT and YENEEA. Losses at the gene ends were 2 bases for V and 4 bases for J; bases not matched to a gene: 6. The CDR3 is made up of 15 amino acids.

The chain couples TRBV5-1 to TRBJ1-4; D remains ambiguous. The CDR3 covers 14 residues. Germline V gene data show CDR1 as SGHRS and CDR2 as YFSETQ. The germline V and J ends were trimmed by 4 bases and 0 bases, with 7 bases remaining between them. The CDR3 here is CASSIGATNEKLFF. The CDR3 DNA reads as TGCGCCAGCAGCATCGGTGCAACTAATGAAAAACTGTTTTTT.

This chain links TRBV27 with TRBJ2-7, with D perhaps TRBD2 (5 bases). This CDR3 is 13 amino acids long. Germline CDR1 MNHEY, CDR2 SMNVEV (reference sequence). Trimming shortened V by 8 bases and J by 4 bases, and 15 bases separated the two germline ends. Here the CDR3 DNA reads TGTGCCAGCTCGAAAGCGGAGCCTTACGAGCAGTACTTC. Translating gives CASSKAEPYEQYF.

The rearrangement links TRBV4-3 to TRBJ2-5; TRBD1 matches 8 bases. This CDR3 has 20 residues. The germline V gene has CDR1 LGHNA and CDR2 YSLEER. Germline trimming cut 0 bases from V and 5 bases from J; bases unmatched to any gene: 20. The CDR3 sequence is CASSQDPGVTGGGQGETQYF. Here the CDR3 DNA reads TGCGCCAGCAGCCAAGACCCTGGGGTAACAGGGGGTGGGCAAGGGGAGACCCAGTACTTC.

This sequence joins TRBV28 and TRBJ2-4; a possible D gene is TRBD1 (5 bases). The CDR3 extends over 15 amino acids. Germline V CDR1 and CDR2: MDHEN, SYDVKM. V lost 6 bases and J lost 3, with 15 bases in between. The CDR3 loop is CASRSGPHNKNIQYF. CDR3 sequence (DNA): TGTGCCAGCAGATCAGGGCCCCATAACAAAAACATTCAGTACTTC.